A selection of T cell receptor beta chains follows, all from one sample in a study of preoperative IRX-2 immunotherapy in early breast cancer. The repertoire was sequenced with immunoSEQ multiplex PCR; TCRdb's copy has only in-frame clones and lacks some. The sample includes about 62,000 clones, approximately 93% of them seen just once. Collection of the sample occurred from a patient treated with IRX-2 immunotherapy. The receptors originated from a human donor with breast cancer. CDR3s include the opening cysteine and the closing phenylalanine or tryptophan. A D gene is named only where the DNA matches it firmly. Size tells how often a clone was seen (once, few, many) or the class of an expanded clone, and some rows leave it out.

j_gene: TRBJ1-1
v_gene: TRBV7-3
abundance: .
d_gene: .
len: 13
CDR3aa: CASSLQRDTEAFF
CDR3nt: TGTGCCAGCAGCTTACAACGGGACACTGAAGCTTTCTTT

j_gene: TRBJ2-7
v_gene: TRBV5-1
abundance: .
d_gene: .
len: 16
CDR3aa: CASSLGGSSSAYEQYF
CDR3nt: TGCGCCAGCAGCTTGGGAGGGAGTAGCTCGGCCTACGAGCAGTACTTC

j_gene: TRBJ1-1
v_gene: TRBV9
abundance: .
d_gene: .
len: 13
CDR3aa: CASSSGQSTEAFF
CDR3nt: TGTGCCAGCAGCTCCGGACAGAGCACTGAAGCTTTCTTT

j_gene: TRBJ1-2
v_gene: TRBV9
abundance: .
d_gene: TRBD1
len: 15
CDR3aa: CASSVGGQGAYGYTF
CDR3nt: TGTGCCAGCAGCGTAGGAGGACAGGGGGCCTATGGCTACACCTTC

j_gene: TRBJ1-1
v_gene: TRBV6-5
abundance: .
d_gene: .
len: 15
CDR3aa: CASSYSIRMNTEAFF
CDR3nt: TGTGCCAGCAGTTACTCGATACGGATGAACACTGAAGCTTTCTTT

j_gene: TRBJ2-7
v_gene: TRBV7-8
abundance: .
d_gene: TRBD2
len: 15
CDR3aa: CASSFFRGGSYEQYF
CDR3nt: TGTGCCAGCAGCTTTTTTCGGGGGGGAAGCTACGAGCAGTACTTC

j_gene: TRBJ2-7
v_gene: TRBV6-5
abundance: .
d_gene: .
len: 15
CDR3aa: CASKSGPAGNYEQYF
CDR3nt: TGTGCCAGCAAATCAGGCCCGGCGGGCAACTACGAGCAGTACTTC

j_gene: TRBJ2-2
v_gene: TRBV7-9
abundance: .
d_gene: .
len: 19
CDR3aa: CASSLGPIGRRAGTGELFF
CDR3nt: TGTGCCAGCAGCTTAGGGCCCATCGGTAGGCGGGCGGGCACCGGGGAGCTGTTTTTT

j_gene: TRBJ2-3
v_gene: TRBV18
abundance: .
d_gene: TRBD2
len: 21
CDR3aa: CASSPGLAGDLALALSDTQYF
CDR3nt: TGTGCCAGCTCCCCGGGACTAGCGGGGGACCTGGCTTTGGCACTTTCAGATACGCAGTATTTT

j_gene: TRBJ1-1
v_gene: TRBV5-4
abundance: .
d_gene: .
len: 13
CDR3aa: CASSLWTTTEAFF
CDR3nt: TGTGCCAGCAGCTTATGGACCACCACTGAAGCTTTCTTT

j_gene: TRBJ2-7
v_gene: TRBV7-2
abundance: once
d_gene: TRBD2
len: 14
CDR3aa: CASSPLAGVYEQYF
CDR3nt: TGTGCCAGCAGCCCACTAGCGGGAGTGTACGAGCAGTACTTC

j_gene: TRBJ2-2
v_gene: TRBV2
abundance: .
d_gene: .
len: 13
CDR3aa: CASKASYPGELFF
CDR3nt: TGTGCCAGCAAGGCCAGTTACCCCGGGGAGCTGTTTTTT

j_gene: TRBJ1-3
v_gene: TRBV7-9
abundance: once
d_gene: .
len: 15
CDR3aa: CASSSRRSSGNTIYF
CDR3nt: TGTGCCAGCAGCTCCCGACGGAGCTCTGGAAACACCATATATTTT

j_gene: TRBJ2-5
v_gene: TRBV29-1
abundance: .
d_gene: .
len: 15
CDR3aa: CSTPRPGPTGETQYF
CDR3nt: TGCAGCACCCCACGACCGGGCCCCACTGGGGAGACCCAGTACTTC

j_gene: TRBJ1-1
v_gene: TRBV28
abundance: .
d_gene: .
len: 14
CDR3aa: CASTTKRSRTEAFF
CDR3nt: TGTGCCAGCACTACAAAGAGGAGCCGGACTGAAGCTTTCTTT

j_gene: TRBJ1-1
v_gene: TRBV11-2
abundance: .
d_gene: TRBD1
len: 12
CDR3aa: CASSSGDREAFF
CDR3nt: TGTGCCAGCAGCTCTGGGGACAGAGAAGCTTTCTTT

j_gene: TRBJ2-7
v_gene: TRBV4-1
abundance: .
d_gene: .
len: 15
CDR3aa: CASSQDGETRHEQYF
CDR3nt: TGCGCCAGCAGCCAAGACGGGGAGACAAGGCACGAGCAGTACTTC

j_gene: TRBJ1-2
v_gene: TRBV13
abundance: .
d_gene: TRBD1
len: 15
CDR3aa: CASSSPQTGEAGYTF
CDR3nt: TGTGCCAGCAGCTCTCCACAGACAGGGGAGGCTGGCTACACCTTC

j_gene: TRBJ2-3
v_gene: TRBV7-2
abundance: .
d_gene: .
len: 12
CDR3aa: CASSTLRVERYF
CDR3nt: TGTGCCAGCAGTACTCTACGGGTAGAACGGTATTTT

j_gene: TRBJ1-5
v_gene: TRBV4-1
abundance: .
d_gene: .
len: 13
CDR3aa: CASSPRREQPQHF
CDR3nt: TGCGCCAGCAGCCCCCGCAGGGAACAGCCCCAGCATTTT

j_gene: TRBJ1-1
v_gene: TRBV28
abundance: .
d_gene: .
len: 13
CDR3aa: CASSRGRYTEAFF
CDR3nt: TGTGCCAGCAGTAGGGGGAGGTACACTGAAGCTTTCTTT

j_gene: TRBJ2-1
v_gene: TRBV27
abundance: .
d_gene: TRBD2
len: 16
CDR3aa: CASSLYGTSSYNEQFF
CDR3nt: TGTGCCAGCAGTTTATATGGGACTAGCAGCTACAATGAGCAGTTCTTC

j_gene: TRBJ2-3
v_gene: TRBV7-2
abundance: .
d_gene: TRBD2
len: 17
CDR3aa: CASRLLGTSGSPDTQYF
CDR3nt: TGTGCCAGCAGATTACTCGGGACTAGCGGGAGCCCAGATACGCAGTATTTT

j_gene: TRBJ2-1
v_gene: TRBV6-4
abundance: .
d_gene: TRBD1
len: 15
CDR3aa: CASSADRGSYNEQFF
CDR3nt: TGTGCCAGCAGCGCGGACAGGGGATCTTACAATGAGCAGTTCTTC

j_gene: TRBJ1-5
v_gene: TRBV5-5
abundance: .
d_gene: TRBD1
len: 13
CDR3aa: CASSLGQDQPQHF
CDR3nt: TGTGCCAGCAGCCTCGGACAGGATCAGCCCCAGCATTTT

j_gene: TRBJ2-5
v_gene: TRBV10-2
abundance: .
d_gene: TRBD1
len: 16
CDR3aa: CASRQGDNTPQETQYF
CDR3nt: TGCGCCAGCAGGCAGGGGGACAACACCCCCCAAGAGACCCAGTACTTC

j_gene: TRBJ2-1
v_gene: TRBV6-5
abundance: .
d_gene: .
len: 14
CDR3aa: CASSPRTPYNEQFF
CDR3nt: TGTGCCAGCAGTCCCAGGACACCCTACAATGAGCAGTTCTTC

j_gene: TRBJ2-3
v_gene: TRBV2
abundance: .
d_gene: TRBD1
len: 15
CDR3aa: CASSGGQSAGDTQYF
CDR3nt: TGTGCCAGCAGTGGGGGACAGAGCGCCGGAGATACGCAGTATTTT

j_gene: TRBJ2-1
v_gene: TRBV6-1
abundance: .
d_gene: TRBD1
len: 15
CDR3aa: CASSDTGGIYNEQFF
CDR3nt: TGTGCCAGCAGTGACACAGGGGGTATTTACAATGAGCAGTTCTTC